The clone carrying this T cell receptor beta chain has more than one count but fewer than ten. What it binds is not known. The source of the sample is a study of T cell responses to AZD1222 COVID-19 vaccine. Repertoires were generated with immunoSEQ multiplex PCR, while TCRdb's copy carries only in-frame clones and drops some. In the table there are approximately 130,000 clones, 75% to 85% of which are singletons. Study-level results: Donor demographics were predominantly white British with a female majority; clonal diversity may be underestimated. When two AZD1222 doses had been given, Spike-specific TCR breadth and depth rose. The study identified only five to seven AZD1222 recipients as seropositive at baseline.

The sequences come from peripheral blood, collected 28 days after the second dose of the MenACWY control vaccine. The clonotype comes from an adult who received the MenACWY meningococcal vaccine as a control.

CDR3 loop: CASSAPGTSGTGTQYF. The CDR3 nucleotides are TGTGCCAGCAGCGCCCCCGGGACTAGCGGCACAGGGACCCAGTACTTC. V gene TRBV9 combines with J gene TRBJ2-5; 11 positions agree with TRBD2. CDR3 length equals 16 residues. Germline-derived CDR1 and CDR2 are SGDLS and YYNGEE. V dropped 3 bases and J dropped 7; count of bases not matched to a gene: 11.